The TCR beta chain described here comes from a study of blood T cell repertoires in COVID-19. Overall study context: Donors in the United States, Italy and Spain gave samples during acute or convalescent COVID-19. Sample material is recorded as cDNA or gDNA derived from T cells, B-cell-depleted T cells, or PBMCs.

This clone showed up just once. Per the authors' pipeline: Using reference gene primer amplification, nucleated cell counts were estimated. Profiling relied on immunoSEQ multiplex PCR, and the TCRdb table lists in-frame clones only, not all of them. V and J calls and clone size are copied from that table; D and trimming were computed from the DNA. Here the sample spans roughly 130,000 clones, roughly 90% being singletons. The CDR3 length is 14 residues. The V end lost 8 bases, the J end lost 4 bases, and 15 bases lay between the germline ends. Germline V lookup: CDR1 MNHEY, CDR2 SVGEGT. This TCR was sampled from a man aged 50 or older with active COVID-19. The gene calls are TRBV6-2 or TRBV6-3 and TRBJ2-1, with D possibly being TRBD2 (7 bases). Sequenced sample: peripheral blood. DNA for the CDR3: TGTGCCAGCCGTTGGGGGGGCCGTTACAATGAGCAGTTCTTC. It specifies CASRWGGRYNEQFF.